One T cell receptor (beta chain) is described in this entry. The sample originates from a study of cytomegalovirus exposure and HLA in healthy donors. The PCR used 60 Vbeta and 13 Jbeta primers. Assay: immunoSEQ multiplex PCR; the TCRdb copy retains only in-frame clones and omits some. This sample has more than 110,000 clones, with roughly 76% found just once. The CDR3 contains 16 residues. Germline V lookup: CDR1 SQVTM, CDR2 ANQGSEA. The ends lost 7 bases at V and 3 bases at J; junction bases unmatched: 10. The clonotype originates from a woman aged 40 to 50 in good health and CMV-seronegative. The sequencing sample was made of PBMCs. The chain uses TRBV29-1 and TRBJ2-2; 11 positions match TRBD2. CDR3 protein: CSAAGSGGAYTGELFF. As DNA, the CDR3 is TGCAGCGCCGCGGGTAGCGGGGGGGCCTACACCGGGGAGCTGTTTTTT.